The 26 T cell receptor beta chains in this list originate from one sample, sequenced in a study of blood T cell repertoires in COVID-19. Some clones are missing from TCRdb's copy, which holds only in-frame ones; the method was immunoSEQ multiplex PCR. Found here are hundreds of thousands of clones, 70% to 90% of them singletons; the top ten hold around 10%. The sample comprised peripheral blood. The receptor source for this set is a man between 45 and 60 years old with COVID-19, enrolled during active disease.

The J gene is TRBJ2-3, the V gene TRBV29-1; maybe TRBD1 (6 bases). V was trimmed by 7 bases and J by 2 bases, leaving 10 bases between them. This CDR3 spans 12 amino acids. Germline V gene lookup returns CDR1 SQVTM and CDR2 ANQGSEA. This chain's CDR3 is CSGTANTDTQYF. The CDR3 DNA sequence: TGCAGCGGGACAGCCAACACAGATACGCAGTATTTT.

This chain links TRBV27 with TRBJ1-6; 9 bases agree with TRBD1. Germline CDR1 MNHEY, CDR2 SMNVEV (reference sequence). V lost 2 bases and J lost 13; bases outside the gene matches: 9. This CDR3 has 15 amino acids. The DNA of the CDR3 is TGTGCCAGCAGTTTAGGGACAGGGAATAAGTGGCCCCTCCACTTT. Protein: CASSLGTGNKWPLHF.

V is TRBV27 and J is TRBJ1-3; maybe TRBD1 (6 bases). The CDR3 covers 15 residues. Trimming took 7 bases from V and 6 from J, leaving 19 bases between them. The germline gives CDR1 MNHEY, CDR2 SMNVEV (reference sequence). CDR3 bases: TGTGCCAGCACCGACTTTCCAGGGGATCCAAACACCATATATTTT. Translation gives CASTDFPGDPNTIYF.

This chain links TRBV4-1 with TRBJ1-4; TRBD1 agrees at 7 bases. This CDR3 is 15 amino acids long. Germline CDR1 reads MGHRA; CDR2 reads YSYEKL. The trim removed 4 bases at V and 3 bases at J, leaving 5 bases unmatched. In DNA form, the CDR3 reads TGCGCCAGCAGCCTCGACAGGGCTGCTAATGAAAAACTGTTTTTT. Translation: CASSLDRAANEKLFF.

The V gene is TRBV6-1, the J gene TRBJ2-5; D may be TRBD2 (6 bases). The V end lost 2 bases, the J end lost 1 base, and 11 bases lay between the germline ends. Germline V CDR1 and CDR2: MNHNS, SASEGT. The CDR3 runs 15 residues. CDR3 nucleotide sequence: TGTGCCAGCAGTGAACGGGGGAGCCCCCAAGAGACCCAGTACTTC. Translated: CASSERGSPQETQYF.

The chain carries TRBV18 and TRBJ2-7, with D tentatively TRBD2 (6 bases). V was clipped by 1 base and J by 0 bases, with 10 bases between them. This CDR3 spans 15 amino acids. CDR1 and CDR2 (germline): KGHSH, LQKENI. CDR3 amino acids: CASSPRGDSSYEQYF. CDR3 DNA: TGTGCCAGCTCACCACGCGGGGATAGCTCCTACGAGCAGTACTTC.

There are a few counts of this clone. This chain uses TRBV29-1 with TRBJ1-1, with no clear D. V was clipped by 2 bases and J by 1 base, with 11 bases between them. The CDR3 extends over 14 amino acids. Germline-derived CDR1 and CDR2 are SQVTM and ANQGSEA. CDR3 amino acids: CSVEFSFPNTEAFF. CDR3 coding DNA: TGCAGCGTTGAATTCTCTTTCCCGAACACTGAAGCTTTCTTT.

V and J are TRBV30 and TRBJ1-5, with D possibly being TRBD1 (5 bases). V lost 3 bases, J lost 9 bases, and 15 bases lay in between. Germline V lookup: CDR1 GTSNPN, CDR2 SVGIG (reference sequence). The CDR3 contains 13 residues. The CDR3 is CAWRGGVIGPQHF. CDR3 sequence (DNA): TGTGCCTGGAGAGGAGGGGTAATTGGGCCCCAGCATTTT.

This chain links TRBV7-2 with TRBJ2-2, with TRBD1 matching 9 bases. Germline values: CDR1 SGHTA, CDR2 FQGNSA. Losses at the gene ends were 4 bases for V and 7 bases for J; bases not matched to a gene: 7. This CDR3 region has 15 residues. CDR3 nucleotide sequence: TGTGCCAGCAGCTATGGACAGGGGATCGGCGGGGAGCTGTTTTTT. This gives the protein CASSYGQGIGGELFF.

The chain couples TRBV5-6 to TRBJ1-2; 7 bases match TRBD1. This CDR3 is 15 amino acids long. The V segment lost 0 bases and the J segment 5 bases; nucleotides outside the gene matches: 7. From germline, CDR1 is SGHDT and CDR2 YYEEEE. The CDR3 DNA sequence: TGTGCCAGCAGCTTGGGACAGGGAAGGGGGTATGGCTACACCTTC. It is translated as CASSLGQGRGYGYTF.

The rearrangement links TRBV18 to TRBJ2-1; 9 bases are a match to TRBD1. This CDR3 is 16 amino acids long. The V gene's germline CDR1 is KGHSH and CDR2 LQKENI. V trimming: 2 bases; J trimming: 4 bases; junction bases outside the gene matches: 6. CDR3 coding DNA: TGTGCCAGCTCACCAAATCCGGGACAGGGATACAATGAGCAGTTCTTC. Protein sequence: CASSPNPGQGYNEQFF.

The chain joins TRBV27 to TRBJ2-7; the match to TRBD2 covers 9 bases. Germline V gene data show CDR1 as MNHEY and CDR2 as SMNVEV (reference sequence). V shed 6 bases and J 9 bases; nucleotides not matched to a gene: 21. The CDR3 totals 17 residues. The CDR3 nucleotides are TGTGCCAGCAGCCGTGTCCCCAGCGGGGGGCACCTACGCGGGCAGTACTTC. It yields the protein CASSRVPSGGHLRGQYF.

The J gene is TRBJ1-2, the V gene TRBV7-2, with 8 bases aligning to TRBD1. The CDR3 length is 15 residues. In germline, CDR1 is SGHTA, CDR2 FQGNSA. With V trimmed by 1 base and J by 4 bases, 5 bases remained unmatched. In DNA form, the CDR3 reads TGTGCCAGCAGCTTAGTCCCCGGACAGGGCTATGGCTACACCTTC. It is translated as CASSLVPGQGYGYTF.

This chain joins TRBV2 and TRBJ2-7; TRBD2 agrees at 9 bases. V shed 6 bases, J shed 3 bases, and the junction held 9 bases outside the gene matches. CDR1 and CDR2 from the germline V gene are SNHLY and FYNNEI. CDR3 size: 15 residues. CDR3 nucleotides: TGTGCCAGCAGGCAGGCGCTAGCGGGAAACTACGAGCAGTACTTC. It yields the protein CASRQALAGNYEQYF.

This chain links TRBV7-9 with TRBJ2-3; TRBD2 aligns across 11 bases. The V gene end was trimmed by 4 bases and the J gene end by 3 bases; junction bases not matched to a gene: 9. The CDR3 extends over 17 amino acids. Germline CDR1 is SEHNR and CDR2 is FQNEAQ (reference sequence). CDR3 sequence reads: CASSSPLSGGATDTQYF. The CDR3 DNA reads TGTGCCAGCAGCTCCCCACTTAGCGGGGGGGCGACAGATACGCAGTATTTT.

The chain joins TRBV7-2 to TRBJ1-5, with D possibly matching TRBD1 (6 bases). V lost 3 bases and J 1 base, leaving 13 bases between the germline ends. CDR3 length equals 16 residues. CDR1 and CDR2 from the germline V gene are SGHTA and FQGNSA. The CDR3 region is CASSFGGGLSNQPQHF. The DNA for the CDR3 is TGTGCCAGCAGCTTTGGGGGGGGCTTGAGCAATCAGCCCCAGCATTTT.

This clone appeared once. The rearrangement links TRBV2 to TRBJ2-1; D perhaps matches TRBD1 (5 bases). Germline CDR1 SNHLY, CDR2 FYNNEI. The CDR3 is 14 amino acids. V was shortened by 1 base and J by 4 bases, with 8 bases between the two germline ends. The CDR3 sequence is CASSEGGRYNEQFF. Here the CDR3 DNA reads TGTGCCAGCAGTGAAGGGGGCAGGTACAATGAGCAGTTCTTC.

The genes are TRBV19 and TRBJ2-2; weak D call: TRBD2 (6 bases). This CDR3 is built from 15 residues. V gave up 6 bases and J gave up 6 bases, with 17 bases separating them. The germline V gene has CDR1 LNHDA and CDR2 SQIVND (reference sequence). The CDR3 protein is CASSGGDSSAGELFF. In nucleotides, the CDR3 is TGTGCCAGTAGCGGAGGGGACTCTAGCGCCGGGGAGCTGTTTTTT.

DNA for the CDR3: TGTGCCAGCAGTTTATTTCCCCCGACGGCAGTGACGGGGAGCAATCAGCCCCAGCATTTT. Translated, it gives CASSLFPPTAVTGSNQPQHF. The V call is TRBV27, the J call TRBJ1-5; D is unresolved. The CDR3 runs to 20 residues. Germline V gene data show CDR1 as MNHEY and CDR2 as SMNVEV (reference sequence). V lost 1 base, J lost 1 base, and 23 bases lay in between.

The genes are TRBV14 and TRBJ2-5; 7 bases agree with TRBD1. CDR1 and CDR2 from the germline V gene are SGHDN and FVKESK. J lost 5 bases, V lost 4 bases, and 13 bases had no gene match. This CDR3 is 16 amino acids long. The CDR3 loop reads CASSPQTGRPSETQYF. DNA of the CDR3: TGTGCCAGCAGCCCCCAGACAGGGCGGCCGTCGGAGACCCAGTACTTC.

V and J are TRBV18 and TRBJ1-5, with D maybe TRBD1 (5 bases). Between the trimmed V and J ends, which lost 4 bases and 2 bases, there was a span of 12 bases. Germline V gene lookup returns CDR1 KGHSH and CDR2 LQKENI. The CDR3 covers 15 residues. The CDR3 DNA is TGTGCCAGCTCACTGAACTCGGGGGGCAATCAGCCCCAGCATTTT. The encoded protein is CASSLNSGGNQPQHF.

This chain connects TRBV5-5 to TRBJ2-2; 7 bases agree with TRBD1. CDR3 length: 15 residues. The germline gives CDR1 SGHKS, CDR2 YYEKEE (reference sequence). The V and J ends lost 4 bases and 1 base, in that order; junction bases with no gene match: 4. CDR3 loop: CASSPTGMNTGELFF. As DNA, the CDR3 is TGTGCCAGCAGCCCGACAGGGATGAACACCGGGGAGCTGTTTTTT.

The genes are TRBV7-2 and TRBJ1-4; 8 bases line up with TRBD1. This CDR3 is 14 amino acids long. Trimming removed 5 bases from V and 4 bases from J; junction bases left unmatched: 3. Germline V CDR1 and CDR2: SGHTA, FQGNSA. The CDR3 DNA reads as TGTGCCAGCAGCCCACAGGGGGATAATGAAAAACTGTTTTTT. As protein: CASSPQGDNEKLFF. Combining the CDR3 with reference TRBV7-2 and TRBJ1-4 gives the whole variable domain GAGVSQSPSNKVTEKGKDVELRCDPISGHTALYWYRQSLGQGLEFLIYFQGNSAPDKSGLPSDRFSAERTGGSVSTLTIQRTQQEDSAVYLCASSPQGDNEKLFFGSGTQLSVL.

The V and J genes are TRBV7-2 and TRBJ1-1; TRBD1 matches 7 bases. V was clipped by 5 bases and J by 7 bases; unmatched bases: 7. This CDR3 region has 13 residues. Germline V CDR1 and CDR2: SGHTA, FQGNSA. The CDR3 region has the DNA TGTGCCAGCAGCCCCGGACAGGCCCGTGAAGCTTTCTTT. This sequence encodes CASSPGQAREAFF.

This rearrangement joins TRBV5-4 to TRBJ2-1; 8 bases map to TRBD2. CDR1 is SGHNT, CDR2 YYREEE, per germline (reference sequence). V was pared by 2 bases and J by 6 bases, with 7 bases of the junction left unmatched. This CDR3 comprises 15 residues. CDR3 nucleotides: TGTGCCAGCAGCTTTGCTCGCGGGGGGCCCAATGAGCAGTTCTTC. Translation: CASSFARGGPNEQFF.

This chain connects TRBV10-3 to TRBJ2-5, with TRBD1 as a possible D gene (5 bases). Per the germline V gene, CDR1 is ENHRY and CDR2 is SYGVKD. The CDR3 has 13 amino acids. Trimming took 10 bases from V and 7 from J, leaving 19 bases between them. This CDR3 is CATLRDSSGTQYF. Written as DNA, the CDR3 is TGTGCCACACTCCGAGACAGCTCTGGGACCCAGTACTTC.